The sequence of this T cell receptor beta chain was determined in a study of long-term antiretroviral therapy in people with HIV. No donor had fewer than one pre-ART PBMC sample or fewer than two post-ART PBMC samples. Before they underwent DNA extraction, samples held roughly 0.9-11 million cryopreserved PBMC. Survey-level immunoSEQ v3.0 assays were run. TCRdb's copy holds only in-frame clones and misses some; the assay was immunoSEQ multiplex PCR. Of tens of thousands of clones listed, more than 70% are singletons. V was pared by 6 bases and J by 13 bases, with 21 bases between. Germline lookup yields CDR1 KGHSH and CDR2 LQKENI. The CDR3 runs to 13 residues.

This clonotype originated in a man aged 55 to 70 with HIV. The sequences come from unsorted PBMCs, collected 0.6 years after starting antiretroviral therapy. V is TRBV18 and J is TRBJ1-1; TRBD1 might be the D (5 bases). Here the CDR3 reads CASSTLDGALGFF. DNA for the CDR3: TGTGCCAGCTCGACGCTTGATGGGGCTTTAGGTTTCTTT.